Below, 30 T cell receptor beta chains from the same sample are listed, as sequenced in a study of T cell responses to AZD1222 COVID-19 vaccine. The data were produced by immunoSEQ multiplex PCR, yet TCRdb's version contains in-frame clones alone and is incomplete. Found here are around 190,000 clones, about 92% of them singletons; the top ten hold over 1%. The sequenced sample was peripheral blood, obtained on day 0 of AZD1222 vaccination. The receptors come from an adult in good health.

The V and J genes are TRBV10-1 and TRBJ1-2, with 9 bases matching TRBD1. V gave up 3 bases and J gave up 8 bases; unmatched junction bases: 7. This CDR3 has 14 residues. Germline CDR1 and CDR2: WNHNN and SYGVQD (reference sequence). Written as DNA, the CDR3 is TGCGCCAGCAGTGATGGGACAGGGCGCCGCGGCTACACCTTC. Translated: CASSDGTGRRGYTF.

The CDR3 nucleotides read TGTGCCAGCAGTTACGCTTCGGGGGGACCAGATACGCAGTATTTT. Translated, it gives CASSYASGGPDTQYF. V is TRBV6-5 and J is TRBJ2-3; 7 bases match TRBD2. The CDR3 spans 15 residues. The ends lost 2 bases at V and 4 bases at J; junction bases unmatched: 6. Germline lookup yields CDR1 MNHEY and CDR2 SVGAGI.

The chain is built from TRBV3-1 (or the pseudogene TRBV3-2) and TRBJ1-2; D gene ambiguous. Trimming stripped 9 bases from V and 3 bases from J, with 14 bases between. This CDR3 comprises 13 residues. In germline, CDR1 is LGHDT, CDR2 YNNKEL (reference sequence). DNA of the CDR3: TGTGCCAGTCGGAGCAGCCTAGACTATGGCTACACCTTC. Its protein is CASRSSLDYGYTF.

The chain links TRBV3-1 (or the pseudogene TRBV3-2) to TRBJ2-5, with D possibly TRBD1 on 5 matching bases. Trimming shortened V by 1 base and J by 5 bases, and 20 bases separated the two germline ends. The CDR3 runs to 17 residues. Germline CDR1 and CDR2: LGHDT and YNNKEL (reference sequence). In DNA form, the CDR3 reads TGTGCCAGCAGCCAAGTATCTGGGTGGGGCTCAGCGGAGACCCAGTACTTC. The encoded protein is CASSQVSGWGSAETQYF.

This chain's CDR3 is CASSARLTRDSYNEQFF. The DNA for the CDR3 is TGTGCCAGCAGTGCTCGACTTACTAGGGACAGCTACAATGAGCAGTTCTTC. The chain joins TRBV6-1 to TRBJ2-1, with 7 positions matching TRBD1. CDR1 and CDR2 (germline): MNHNS, SASEGT. Trimming removed 4 bases from V and 3 bases from J; junction bases left unmatched: 12. This CDR3 region has 17 residues.

The rearrangement links TRBV5-6 to TRBJ1-1; D is unresolved. V lost 3 bases to trimming and J lost 1 base, with 7 bases between them. The germline gives CDR1 SGHDT, CDR2 YYEEEE. This CDR3 has 13 residues. CDR3 region: CASSSAWNTEAFF. In DNA, the CDR3 is TGTGCCAGCAGCTCCGCCTGGAACACTGAAGCTTTCTTT. Complete variable domain (other parts from reference TRBV5-6 and TRBJ1-1): DAGVTQSPTHLIKTRGQQVTLRCSPKSGHDTVSWYQQALGQGPQFIFQYYEEEERQRGNFPDRFSGHQFPNYSSELNVNALLLGDSALYLCASSSAWNTEAFFGQGTRLTVV.

The gene calls are TRBV19 and TRBJ2-5; D unresolved. From germline, CDR1 is LNHDA and CDR2 SQIVND (reference sequence). V was trimmed by 4 bases and J by 5 bases, leaving 14 bases between them. The CDR3 has 14 residues. The CDR3: CASSTSTGEETQYF. Written as DNA, the CDR3 is TGTGCCAGTAGTACTTCCACGGGCGAGGAGACCCAGTACTTC.

The V and J genes are TRBV5-4 and TRBJ2-1; TRBD2 matches at 8 bases. From germline, CDR1 is SGHNT and CDR2 YYREEE (reference sequence). V lost 0 bases to trimming and J lost 8 bases; unmatched junction nucleotides: 4. CDR3 size: 14 residues. CDR3 in DNA: TGTGCCAGCAGCTTGGTAGGGACTAGGGATGAGCAGTTCTTC. Translated: CASSLVGTRDEQFF. Using reference TRBV5-4 and TRBJ2-1 for the parts outside the CDR3, the full variable domain is ETGVTQSPTHLIKTRGQQVTLRCSSQSGHNTVSWYQQALGQGPQFIFQYYREEENGRGNFPPRFSGLQFPNYSSELNVNALELDDSALYLCASSLVGTRDEQFFGPGTRLTVL.

The chain has TRBV18 and TRBJ2-7; TRBD1 matches at 10 bases. CDR1 and CDR2 (germline): KGHSH, LQKENI. This CDR3 is 14 amino acids long. Trimming cost V 3 bases and J 2 bases; bases outside gene matches: 1. The CDR3 is CASSPDRGTYEQYF. CDR3 in DNA: TGTGCCAGCTCACCGGACAGGGGGACCTACGAGCAGTACTTC.

The CDR3: CASSTQGYTEAFF. The CDR3 DNA reads TGTGCCAGTAGTACCCAGGGGTACACTGAAGCTTTCTTT. The chain uses TRBV19 and TRBJ1-1; possibly TRBD1 for D (6 bases). Trimming left V 4 bases short and J 3 bases short, with 9 bases between. The CDR3 extends over 13 amino acids. Germline V gene lookup returns CDR1 LNHDA and CDR2 SQIVND (reference sequence).

V usage is TRBV5-4 and J usage is TRBJ1-3; no clear D. Germline CDR1 is SGHNT and CDR2 is YYREEE (reference sequence). The CDR3 length is 14 residues. V was pared by 0 bases and J by 3 bases, with 7 bases between. Here the CDR3 reads CASSLAEVGNTIYF. DNA for the CDR3: TGTGCCAGCAGCTTGGCCGAGGTTGGAAACACCATATATTTT. The full variable domain, its missing parts supplied by reference TRBV5-4 and TRBJ1-3, is ETGVTQSPTHLIKTRGQQVTLRCSSQSGHNTVSWYQQALGQGPQFIFQYYREEENGRGNFPPRFSGLQFPNYSSELNVNALELDDSALYLCASSLAEVGNTIYFGEGSWLTVV.

The chain couples TRBV6-6 to TRBJ2-7, with D unclear. The CDR3 contains 13 residues. Germline CDR1 reads MNHNY; CDR2 reads SVGAGI (reference sequence). Trimming shortened V by 8 bases and J by 2 bases, and 13 bases separated the two germline ends. The CDR3 nucleotides are TGTGCCAGCCGTCCGGTGGGAACCTACGAGCAGTACTTC. This translates into CASRPVGTYEQYF.

The V gene is TRBV4-1, the J gene TRBJ1-2; TRBD1 agrees at 12 bases. The CDR3 has 21 residues. CDR1 is MGHRA, CDR2 YSYEKL, per germline. V was pared by 0 bases and J by 8 bases, with 22 bases of the junction left unmatched. CDR3 nucleotide sequence: TGCGCCAGCAGCCAAGATCGGGCCCGGGACAGGGGGCGGATGGCTATTTTCGGCTACACCTTC. Its translation: CASSQDRARDRGRMAIFGYTF.

The rearrangement joins TRBV3-1 (or the pseudogene TRBV3-2) to TRBJ1-4, with D maybe TRBD1 (6 bases). The germline CDR1 and CDR2 sequences are LGHDT and YNNKEL (reference sequence). The V end was cut by 1 base, the J end by 7 bases, with 10 bases between. The CDR3 is 14 residues long. In DNA, the CDR3 is TGTGCCAGCAGCCAAGCCAGGGGTGGTGAAAAACTGTTTTTT. It translates to CASSQARGGEKLFF.

This chain links TRBV18 with TRBJ1-2; no definite D call. This CDR3 spans 15 amino acids. In germline, CDR1 is KGHSH, CDR2 LQKENI. Trimming took 0 bases from V and 3 from J, leaving 11 bases between them. In nucleotides, the CDR3 is TGTGCCAGCTCACCACCCAATAGCGGTGACTATGGCTACACCTTC. It yields the protein CASSPPNSGDYGYTF.

V usage is TRBV5-1 and J usage is TRBJ1-4, with unresolved D. Trimming left V 0 bases short and J 7 bases short, with 10 bases between. Germline loops: CDR1 SGHRS, CDR2 YFSETQ. The CDR3 length is 14 residues. CDR3: CASSLGAGGEKLFF. CDR3 DNA: TGCGCCAGCAGCTTGGGAGCAGGAGGTGAAAAACTGTTTTTT.

This chain links TRBV11-1 with TRBJ2-5; possibly TRBD1 for D (6 bases). The germline V gene has CDR1 SGHAT and CDR2 FQDESV (reference sequence). V dropped 1 base and J dropped 0 bases, with 6 bases sitting between them. The CDR3 runs 14 residues. CDR3 nucleotide sequence: TGTGCCAGCAGCTTAGGGACAGACCAAGAGACCCAGTACTTC. Its protein product is CASSLGTDQETQYF.

This clone appeared a single time. The V gene is TRBV5-1, the J gene TRBJ1-1, with a weak D call TRBD1 (6 bases). V gave up 1 base and J gave up 3 bases, with 16 bases separating them. The CDR3 has 16 amino acids. Germline loops: CDR1 SGHRS, CDR2 YFSETQ. The CDR3 DNA reads TGCGCCAGCAGCTTGACGGGGGGCGTGGGGGACACTGAAGCTTTCTTT. It encodes CASSLTGGVGDTEAFF.

The chain couples TRBV2 to TRBJ1-3, with a possible D match to TRBD1 (5 bases). The CDR3 sequence is 14 residues long. V dropped 8 bases and J dropped 2 bases, with 13 bases sitting between them. Germline CDR1 and CDR2: SNHLY and FYNNEI. The CDR3 sequence: CASDSQGAGNTIYF. CDR3 in DNA: TGTGCCAGCGACTCCCAGGGCGCTGGAAACACCATATATTTT.

The J gene is TRBJ1-6, the V gene TRBV5-1, with 7 bases aligning to TRBD1. This CDR3 has 16 amino acids. The trim removed 0 bases at V and 4 bases at J, leaving 4 bases unmatched. The germline V gene has CDR1 SGHRS and CDR2 YFSETQ. CDR3 coding DNA: TGCGCCAGCAGCTTGGTAGGGGGCATTTATAATTCACCCCTCCACTTT. Its translation is CASSLVGGIYNSPLHF.

The sample holds a few counts of this clone. The chain carries TRBV15 and TRBJ2-1; D perhaps matches TRBD1 (5 bases). This CDR3 has 16 residues. The V and J ends lost 0 bases and 7 bases respectively, with 16 bases between them. CDR1 and CDR2 (germline): LNHNV, YYDKDF (reference sequence). The CDR3: CATSRDLGVSTNEQFF. The CDR3 nucleotides are TGTGCCACCAGCAGAGATTTAGGGGTGTCTACAAATGAGCAGTTCTTC.

The V and J genes are TRBV6-4 and TRBJ1-2; D unclear. Germline V gives CDR1 MRHNA, CDR2 SNTAGT. CDR3 length: 15 residues. Trimming pared 5 bases from V and 4 bases from J, leaving 17 bases between. The CDR3 DNA reads TGTGCCAGCAGTACCGCCAGCGGCGGGCTCTATGGCTACACCTTC. Translated: CASSTASGGLYGYTF.

In this sample, this clone turned up once. The gene calls are TRBV12-2 and TRBJ1-2. TRBV12-2 counts as a pseudogene. CDR3 size: 14 residues. CDR3 nucleotide sequence: TGTGCAAGTCGCTTAGGGCTAGCTAACTATGGCTACACCTTC. It is translated as CASRLGLANYGYTF.

The CDR3 sequence: CASSLTAGPPGNTIYF. CDR3 in DNA: TGTGCCAGCAGCTTGACGGCCGGGCCTCCTGGAAACACCATATATTTT. The chain carries TRBV27 and TRBJ1-3; D is undetermined. The length of the CDR3 is 16 residues. The germline V gene encodes CDR1 MNHEY and CDR2 SMNVEV (reference sequence). V dropped 6 bases and J dropped 2 bases, with 17 bases sitting between them.

The chain joins TRBV9 to TRBJ1-1; 7 positions agree with TRBD1. J was trimmed by 0 bases and V by 4 bases; bases with no gene match: 6. The V gene's germline CDR1 is SGDLS and CDR2 YYNGEE. The CDR3 has 15 amino acids. The CDR3 bases are TGTGCCAGCAGCCCCCCACAGGGGATGAACACTGAAGCTTTCTTT. This gives the protein CASSPPQGMNTEAFF.

The chain is built from TRBV7-2 and TRBJ2-7, with D perhaps given as TRBD1 or TRBD2 (5 bases each). The CDR3 covers 13 residues. Per germline, CDR1 SGHTA and CDR2 FQGNSA. V lost 5 bases to trimming and J lost 6 bases, with 14 bases between them. The CDR3 nucleotides read TGTGCCAGCAGCCGGCCGGGGCGATCCGAGCAGTACTTC. Translation: CASSRPGRSEQYF.

On this clone itself: The sample has other DNA sequences that encode this CDR3 too. The rearrangement joins TRBV18 to TRBJ2-7; 9 positions match TRBD2. Germline CDR1 and CDR2: KGHSH and LQKENI. V shed 2 bases, J shed 4 bases, and the junction held 0 bases outside the gene matches. This CDR3 is 13 amino acids long. The CDR3 coding sequence is TGTGCCAGCTCACCAACTAGCGGGTACGAGCAGTACTTC. Its protein is CASSPTSGYEQYF.

J is TRBJ2-1 and V is TRBV9; 13 nucleotides match TRBD2. Germline V gene sequence: CDR1 SGDLS, CDR2 YYNGEE. This CDR3 region has 15 residues. The junction had 5 bases not matched to a gene; V was cut back by 4 bases and J by 7 bases. The CDR3 sequence: CASSNAGLAGNEQFF. The CDR3 region has the DNA TGTGCCAGCAGCAACGCGGGACTAGCGGGAAATGAGCAGTTCTTC.

The chain combines TRBV9 with TRBJ2-2; no clear D gene. CDR3 length equals 15 residues. V shed 2 bases and J shed 4 bases, with 12 bases lying between them. Germline V CDR1 and CDR2: SGDLS, YYNGEE. The CDR3 protein is CASSVGRSVTGELFF. Here the CDR3 DNA reads TGTGCCAGCAGCGTGGGCAGGTCCGTCACCGGGGAGCTGTTTTTT.

The chain links TRBV6-5 to TRBJ1-2; tentative D call: TRBD1 (6 bases). The germline V gene encodes CDR1 MNHEY and CDR2 SVGAGI. Trimming removed 6 bases at V and 8 bases at J, with 19 bases between. CDR3 length: 14 amino acids. The CDR3 DNA reads as TGTGCCAGCAGGTCGACAGGAGCGGTATACGGCTACACCTTC. It specifies CASRSTGAVYGYTF.